The present T cell receptor beta chain was sequenced within a study of naive and memory T cell subsets. With respect to this clonotype: Its matching antigen is unknown.

Regarding the study as a whole: Findings for naive and memory subsets could not be checked against ground truth. In naive cells, over 95% of TCR sequences were seen only once.

Both TRBC1 and TRBC2 were covered by a beta constant-region primer of two equimolar oligonucleotides. Nested alpha and beta constant-region primers with the SP2 primer drove four PCR rounds on ligated cDNA. The cDNA 3' end received a ligated single-stranded oligonucleotide carrying the SP2 primer and a 12-nucleotide UMI. From the UMI-ligation and nested PCR reads, TCRdb called clonotypes with MiXCR, one entry per CDR3 protein. Here the sample spans approximately 20,000 distinct CDR3 sequences, 7% to 9% being singletons. Four subsets defined by CD45RA and CD27 were sorted after CD3, CD4, CD8 and live/dead staining. The sample taken for sequencing was central memory CD8+ T cells from blood. This receptor was obtained from a human donor in good health.

The CDR3 reads CSAQLGGRDSSPLHF. CDR3 DNA: TGCAGTGCTCAATTAGGGGGCAGGGATAGTTCACCCCTCCACTTT. The genes are TRBV20-1 and TRBJ1-6, with 7 nucleotides matching TRBD1. The CDR3 contains 15 residues. Germline assignment: CDR1 DFQATT and CDR2 SNEGSKA (reference sequence). The V segment lost 5 bases and the J segment 9 bases; nucleotides outside the gene matches: 13.